This T cell receptor beta chain was recovered during a study of T cell repertoires in cytomegalovirus infection. General observations from the study: Cumulative public TCR beta family frequency identified CMV carriers with the relevant HLA. The study found HLA-C-restricted CMV-specific TCR beta clonotypes dominating the ex vivo response.

This clonotype occurred a few times. Its antigen is not identified. TCRdb reanalysed the reads using MiXCR and keeps one entry per CDR3 protein. The table has 250,000 to 300,000 distinct CDR3 sequences, roughly 24% seen once. V shed 6 bases and J shed 0 bases, with 9 bases lying between them. The CDR3 extends over 15 amino acids. Germline values: CDR1 MNHNY, CDR2 SVGAGI (reference sequence). The specimen sequenced was PBMCs. This receptor was identified in a human donor in good health (CMV status not recorded). Some clones in this sample may be carry-over from other donors' samples. The chain uses TRBV6-6 and TRBJ2-6; D is uncertain. CDR3 DNA sequence: TGTGCCAGCAGATTACAACTCTCTGGGGCCAACGTCCTGACTTTC. Its translation is CASRLQLSGANVLTF.